This T cell receptor (beta chain) was captured by sequencing in a study of blood T cell repertoires in COVID-19. Study in general: Whether acute or convalescent, the COVID-19 samples came from the United States, Italy and Spain. The cDNA or gDNA used as material had been derived from T cells, B-cell-depleted T cells, or PBMCs.

Per the authors' pipeline: Estimates of nucleated cell counts were drawn from the amplification of reference gene primers. Assay: immunoSEQ multiplex PCR; the TCRdb copy retains only in-frame clones and omits some. V, J and clone size were drawn from that table, and D and trimming were deduced from the DNA. The sample lists roughly 150,000 clones, over 80% occurring once. This clonotype was sampled from an elderly man with acute or convalescent COVID-19. Sequencing was carried out using peripheral blood.

CDR3 in amino acids: CATVTGAYNEQFF. The CDR3 nucleotides read TGTGCCACCGTGACAGGGGCCTACAATGAGCAGTTCTTC. The chain carries TRBV9 and TRBJ2-1; 8 bases align to TRBD1. The CDR3 is made up of 13 amino acids. The V segment lost 9 bases and the J segment 2 bases; nucleotides outside the gene matches: 4. Germline assignment: CDR1 SGDLS and CDR2 YYNGEE.